These 28 T cell receptor beta chains originate from one sample sequenced in a study of radiation and T cells in renal cell carcinoma. Measured with immunoSEQ multiplex PCR; TCRdb has only the in-frame clones, and not every one. This table holds about 140,000 clones, around four fifths found once. The time point is: baseline pretreatment blood. The treatment was: 15 Gy SBRT to primary tumor, nephrectomy 4 weeks later. The starting material was blood, obtained from a patient whose treatment included radiotherapy and nephrectomy. These receptor sequences come from a woman in her forties or fifties with renal cell carcinoma.

The V gene is TRBV9, the J gene TRBJ2-1; D not resolved. CDR3 length equals 14 residues. The germline V and J ends were trimmed by 4 bases and 6 bases, with 14 bases remaining between them. Germline values: CDR1 SGDLS, CDR2 YYNGEE. The CDR3 spells CASSQDWTVNEQFF. The CDR3 DNA reads TGTGCCAGCAGCCAAGACTGGACGGTCAATGAGCAGTTCTTC.

This chain links TRBV7-2 with TRBJ2-6; tentatively, D is TRBD1 (6 bases). Looked up from germline, CDR1 is SGHTA and CDR2 is FQGNSA. This CDR3 contains 17 residues. V gave up 0 bases and J gave up 0 bases, with 9 bases separating them. The CDR3: CASSLASDSSGANVLTF. CDR3 sequence (DNA): TGTGCCAGCAGCTTAGCTTCGGACAGCTCTGGGGCCAACGTCCTGACTTTC.

The chain carries TRBV14 and TRBJ2-7; no firm D call. This CDR3 has 12 amino acids. V was cut by 2 bases and J by 5 bases, with 7 bases left in between. Germline CDR1 SGHDN, CDR2 FVKESK. CDR3 sequence reads: CASSQFGDEQYF. CDR3 nucleotides: TGTGCCAGCAGCCAATTTGGGGACGAGCAGTACTTC.

The sample holds one count of this clone. The CDR3 reads CASRDRGPWYGYTF. The CDR3 DNA sequence: TGTGCCAGCAGGGACAGGGGGCCTTGGTATGGCTACACCTTC. This chain uses TRBV27 with TRBJ1-2, with 11 positions matching TRBD1. Germline CDR1 MNHEY, CDR2 SMNVEV (reference sequence). The junction had 5 bases not matched to a gene; V was cut back by 6 bases and J by 5 bases. This CDR3 spans 14 amino acids.

The chain combines TRBV7-2 with TRBJ1-1; tentative D call: TRBD1 (5 bases). This CDR3 region has 14 residues. V lost 1 base, J lost 1 base, and 7 bases lay in between. Germline CDR1 SGHTA, CDR2 FQGNSA. The CDR3 DNA reads as TGTGCCAGCAGCTTAGGACAGACGAACACTGAAGCTTTCTTT. Protein product: CASSLGQTNTEAFF.

The V and J genes are TRBV30 and TRBJ1-4; 8 bases align to TRBD1. J gave up 10 bases and V 2 bases, and 24 bases lay outside the gene matches. The germline gives CDR1 GTSNPN, CDR2 SVGIG (reference sequence). This CDR3 comprises 19 residues. The chain's CDR3 is CAWSLTGTGRLIGIVKLFF. The CDR3 nucleotides are TGTGCCTGGAGTCTCACCGGGACAGGACGACTTATTGGAATTGTAAAACTGTTTTTT.

The chain uses TRBV5-4 and TRBJ2-7; perhaps TRBD1 as D (5 bases). Trimming removed 3 bases at V and 2 bases at J, with 12 bases between. Germline V gives CDR1 SGHNT, CDR2 YYREEE (reference sequence). The CDR3 has 14 amino acids. CDR3 residues: CASSSTGPTYEQYF. The CDR3 DNA reads TGTGCCAGCAGCTCTACAGGTCCCACCTACGAGCAGTACTTC.

In this sample, this clone turned up a few times. The chain carries TRBV6-6 and TRBJ1-2; D not resolved. The CDR3 is made up of 11 amino acids. The ends were cut back, 5 bases at V and 4 bases at J, with 5 bases in the middle. The germline V gene encodes CDR1 MNHNY and CDR2 SVGAGI (reference sequence). This CDR3 is CASSAAYGYTF. The DNA of the CDR3 is TGTGCCAGCAGTGCAGCCTATGGCTACACCTTC.

The chain combines TRBV9 with TRBJ2-1; unclear D gene. Trimming left V 10 bases short and J 8 bases short, with 7 bases between. The CDR3 totals 9 residues. Looked up from germline, CDR1 is SGDLS and CDR2 is YYNGEE. Here the CDR3 DNA reads TGTGCCGGTGACGATGAGCAGTTCTTC. Translation gives CAGDDEQFF.

This chain links TRBV30 with TRBJ1-1; D not resolved. This CDR3 region has 11 residues. Per the germline V gene, CDR1 is GTSNPN and CDR2 is SVGIG (reference sequence). Between the trimmed V and J ends, which lost 0 bases and 6 bases, there was a span of 5 bases. DNA of the CDR3: TGTGCCTGGAGTGTGATTTCTGAAGCTTTCTTT. The encoded protein is CAWSVISEAFF.

In this sample, this clone turned up once. The chain is built from TRBV5-5 and TRBJ2-3; 9 positions agree with TRBD2. The CDR3 loop spans 16 amino acids. V lost 4 bases, J lost 2 bases, and 8 bases stayed unmatched. Germline V gene data show CDR1 as SGHKS and CDR2 as YYEKEE (reference sequence). The DNA for the CDR3 is TGTGCCAGCAGCAGAAAGCGGGAGGCCCACACAGATACGCAGTATTTT. Its protein is CASSRKREAHTDTQYF.

The genes are TRBV6-5 and TRBJ1-2; D not resolved. Germline V gene sequence: CDR1 MNHEY, CDR2 SVGAGI. The CDR3 loop spans 12 amino acids. Trimming took 6 bases from V and 6 from J, leaving 11 bases between them. The CDR3 loop is CASREEIHGYTF. The CDR3 DNA reads as TGTGCCAGCAGGGAGGAGATACATGGCTACACCTTC.

The rearrangement links TRBV7-2 to TRBJ1-2, with 8 bases that match TRBD1. The germline V gene has CDR1 SGHTA and CDR2 FQGNSA. The CDR3 covers 14 residues. J lost 7 bases, V lost 1 base, and 5 bases had no gene match. CDR3 protein: CASSLVGQGPGYTF. CDR3 nucleotide sequence: TGTGCCAGCAGCTTAGTCGGACAGGGACCTGGCTACACCTTC. The whole variable domain, filled in from reference TRBV7-2 and TRBJ1-2, reads GAGVSQSPSNKVTEKGKDVELRCDPISGHTALYWYRQSLGQGLEFLIYFQGNSAPDKSGLPSDRFSAERTGGSVSTLTIQRTQQEDSAVYLCASSLVGQGPGYTFGSGTRLTVV.

V is TRBV6-6 and J is TRBJ1-5; D unresolved. Germline assignment: CDR1 MNHNY and CDR2 SVGAGI (reference sequence). The V gene lost 8 bases and the J gene lost 0 bases, with 8 bases spanning the gap. This CDR3 spans 13 amino acids. The CDR3 here is CASRQYSNQPQHF. DNA for the CDR3: TGTGCCAGCCGGCAGTATAGCAATCAGCCCCAGCATTTT.

This clone has just a few counts. The chain recombines TRBV29-1 with TRBJ2-5, with 7 nucleotides matching TRBD1. Germline lookup yields CDR1 SQVTM and CDR2 ANQGSEA. This CDR3 comprises 12 residues. The junction had 4 bases not matched to a gene; V was cut back by 6 bases and J by 3 bases. CDR3 nucleotide sequence: TGCAGCGTGTACAGGGGTGAAGAGACCCAGTACTTC. It codes for CSVYRGEETQYF.

This clone occurred a few times. The chain links TRBV18 to TRBJ1-1; tentative D call: TRBD1 (5 bases). The germline CDR1 and CDR2 sequences are KGHSH and LQKENI. The CDR3 is 16 residues long. Trimming left V 2 bases short and J 0 bases short, with 13 bases between. CDR3 coding DNA: TGTGCCAGCTCACCAAGGATGCAGGGAGTGAACACTGAAGCTTTCTTT. As protein: CASSPRMQGVNTEAFF.

The genes are TRBV4-1 and TRBJ2-7; D is possibly TRBD1 or TRBD2 (5 bases each). Trimming took 4 bases from V and 5 from J, leaving 21 bases between them. The CDR3 has 16 residues. Germline CDR1 is MGHRA and CDR2 is YSYEKL. CDR3 amino acids: CASSPRRTDGTHEQYF. In DNA, the CDR3 is TGCGCCAGCAGCCCTCGCCGGACGGACGGGACCCACGAGCAGTACTTC.

This clone has a single count. The chain combines TRBV19 with TRBJ1-1; 7 bases are a match to TRBD1. The CDR3 consists of 12 residues. Germline CDR1 LNHDA, CDR2 SQIVND (reference sequence). J lost 6 bases, V lost 5 bases, and 3 bases had no gene match. In nucleotides, the CDR3 is TGTGCCAGTAGTGCAGGGGGTTCTGAAGCTTTCTTT. It yields the protein CASSAGGSEAFF.

The CDR3 is CASSLDSSSYEQYF. CDR3 DNA: TGTGCCAGCAGTCTGGACTCCAGCTCCTACGAGCAGTACTTC. The chain combines TRBV5-4 with TRBJ2-7, with TRBD2 as a possible D gene (5 bases). The V end was cut by 5 bases, the J end by 0 bases, with 12 bases between. Germline lookup yields CDR1 SGHNT and CDR2 YYREEE (reference sequence). This CDR3 is built from 14 residues. The variable domain in full, completed from reference TRBV5-4 and TRBJ2-7, reads ETGVTQSPTHLIKTRGQQVTLRCSSQSGHNTVSWYQQALGQGPQFIFQYYREEENGRGNFPPRFSGLQFPNYSSELNVNALELDDSALYLCASSLDSSSYEQYFGPGTRLTVT.

The chain carries TRBV7-2 and TRBJ1-5; unclear D gene. CDR1 is SGHTA and CDR2 is FQGNSA in the germline V gene. The CDR3 length is 16 residues. The ends were cut back, 5 bases at V and 9 bases at J, with 23 bases in the middle. This chain's CDR3 is CASSPFGTAIDMPQHF. The CDR3 DNA sequence: TGTGCCAGCAGCCCTTTCGGAACCGCAATAGACATGCCCCAGCATTTT.

The chain links TRBV6-5 to TRBJ2-7, with 7 bases that match TRBD1. This CDR3 has 12 amino acids. Trimming removed 6 bases from V and 5 bases from J; junction bases left unmatched: 4. Germline CDR1 is MNHEY and CDR2 is SVGAGI. The CDR3 DNA follows: TGTGCCAGCAGCGGGACAGCCAACGAGCAGTACTTC. Its protein product is CASSGTANEQYF.

V is TRBV10-3 and J is TRBJ1-4; a weak D match, TRBD1 (5 bases). The CDR3 totals 13 residues. Looked up from germline, CDR1 is ENHRY and CDR2 is SYGVKD. V was clipped by 10 bases and J by 7 bases, with 16 bases between them. CDR3 nucleotide sequence: TGTGCCACCAAGGACACGGGAGGTGAAAAACTGTTTTTT. Its translation is CATKDTGGEKLFF.

The rearrangement uses TRBV6-1 and TRBJ1-4; 7 bases match TRBD1. Trimming at V came to 7 bases and at J to 8 bases, leaving 10 bases not matched to a gene. CDR1 and CDR2 from the germline V gene are MNHNS and SASEGT. The CDR3 is 14 residues long. The CDR3 loop is CASIKHSGGEKLFF. The CDR3 DNA follows: TGTGCCAGCATAAAGCATTCAGGGGGGGAAAAACTGTTTTTT.

The CDR3 reads CASSFTGGTEAFF. CDR3 sequence (DNA): TGTGCCAGCAGCTTTACAGGGGGCACTGAAGCTTTCTTT. The chain has TRBV7-2 and TRBJ1-1; 8 nucleotides line up with TRBD1. After removal of 3 bases from V and 4 bases from J, the junction contained 1 base not matched to a gene. CDR1 SGHTA and CDR2 FQGNSA come from the germline V gene. The length of the CDR3 is 13 residues.

This chain uses TRBV4-1 with TRBJ1-1, with D unresolved. The CDR3 is 19 amino acids. Per germline, CDR1 MGHRA and CDR2 YSYEKL. Trimming cost V 0 bases and J 1 base, with 21 bases left between them. The CDR3 coding sequence is TGCGCCAGCAGCCAAGATTCAATAGGGAGGATGGTGTCGAACACTGAAGCTTTCTTT. Translation: CASSQDSIGRMVSNTEAFF.

The J gene is TRBJ2-5, the V gene TRBV5-8; 7 nucleotides align to TRBD2. Losses at the gene ends were 2 bases for V and 5 bases for J; bases not matched to a gene: 18. Germline V gives CDR1 SGHTS, CDR2 YDEGEE. CDR3 length: 18 amino acids. CDR3 sequence (DNA): TGTGCCAGCAGCTTCCCGGGGGGTTCCGCGGGAGCGTCCGAGACCCAGTACTTC. It codes for CASSFPGGSAGASETQYF. Filled out from reference TRBV5-8 and TRBJ2-5, the complete variable domain reads EAGVTQSPTHLIKTRGQQATLRCSPISGHTSVYWYQQALGLGLQFLLWYDEGEERNRGNFPPRFSGRQFPNYSSELNVNALELEDSALYLCASSFPGGSAGASETQYFGPGTRLLVL.

The chain combines TRBV7-2 with TRBJ1-3; D is undetermined. The V and J ends lost 0 bases and 2 bases respectively, with 8 bases between them. Germline V gene data show CDR1 as SGHTA and CDR2 as FQGNSA. The CDR3 is 15 residues long. The DNA of the CDR3 is TGTGCCAGCAGCTTAGCATCTGGGACTGGAAACACCATATATTTT. It yields the protein CASSLASGTGNTIYF.

The chain joins TRBV7-2 to TRBJ2-7; D gene uncertain. CDR1 is SGHTA and CDR2 is FQGNSA in the germline V gene. CDR3 length: 15 amino acids. The V gene lost 0 bases and the J gene lost 1 base, with 10 bases spanning the gap. The CDR3 DNA reads TGTGCCAGCAGCTTAGCGGGTTCGTCTTCCTACGAGCAGTACTTC. Amino acid sequence: CASSLAGSSSYEQYF.